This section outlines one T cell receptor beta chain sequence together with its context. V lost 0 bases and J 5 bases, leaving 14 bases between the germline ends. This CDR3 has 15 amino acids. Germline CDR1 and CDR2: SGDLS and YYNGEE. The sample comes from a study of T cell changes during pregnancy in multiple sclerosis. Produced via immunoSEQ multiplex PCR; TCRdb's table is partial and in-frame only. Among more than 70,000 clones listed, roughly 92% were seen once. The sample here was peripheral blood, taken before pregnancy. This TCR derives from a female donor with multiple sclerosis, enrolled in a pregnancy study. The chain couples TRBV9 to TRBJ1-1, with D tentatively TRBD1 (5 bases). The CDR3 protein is CASSVDPGVVTEAFF. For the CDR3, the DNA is TGTGCCAGCAGCGTAGACCCGGGGGTGGTGACTGAAGCTTTCTTT.